The 21 T cell receptor beta chains reported below all come from one sample, sequenced in a study of blood T cell repertoires in COVID-19. Generated by immunoSEQ multiplex PCR, the TCRdb table keeps only in-frame clones and is missing some. The data show under 250,000 clones, with about 80% seen just once and roughly 1.3% held by the top ten. Sample: PBMCs or T cells enriched from blood (not recorded which). These receptors came from a woman aged 40 to 50 with acute COVID-19.

The chain recombines TRBV9 with TRBJ2-5; 13 positions agree with TRBD2. Trimming at V came to 5 bases and at J to 3 bases, leaving 13 bases not matched to a gene. CDR3 length: 18 amino acids. Germline CDR1 and CDR2: SGDLS and YYNGEE. The CDR3 nucleotides read TGTGCCAGCAGTCGTTCCACCGGGACTAGCGGGACTAAAGAGACCCAGTACTTC. Translation: CASSRSTGTSGTKETQYF.

The chain links TRBV9 to TRBJ2-1; 11 bases are a match to TRBD2. The germline gives CDR1 SGDLS, CDR2 YYNGEE. V lost 0 bases and J lost 6; bases outside the gene matches: 2. The CDR3 spans 15 residues. CDR3 in DNA: TGTGCCAGCAGCGTAGCGGGACTAGCGGCCAATGAGCAGTTCTTC. It is translated as CASSVAGLAANEQFF. Filled out from reference TRBV9 and TRBJ2-1, the complete variable domain reads DSGVTQTPKHLITATGQRVTLRCSPRSGDLSVYWYQQSLDQGLQFLIQYYNGEERAKGNILERFSAQQFPDLHSELNLSSLELGDSALYFCASSVAGLAANEQFFGPGTRLTVL.

CDR3 in DNA: TGTGCCTCCACCGGGACAGGGAACAATGAGCAGTTCTTC. This codes for CASTGTGNNEQFF. The J gene is TRBJ2-1, the V gene TRBV2; TRBD1 matches 9 bases. The CDR3 consists of 13 residues. CDR1 SNHLY and CDR2 FYNNEI come from the germline V gene. V was clipped by 11 bases and J by 5 bases; unmatched bases: 7.

Note on this clone: One end of the junction varies from germline; a read error may be responsible. This chain links TRBV27 with TRBJ2-7; 9 bases match TRBD1. The CDR3 is 14 amino acids. Germline CDR1 and CDR2: MNHEY and SMNVEV (reference sequence). CDR3 bases: TGTGCCAGCAGTTTTCATTCGTCGGGGACAGGGAGTCCCTTC. Protein product: CASSFHSSGTGSPF.

The V and J genes are TRBV2 and TRBJ2-5; TRBD1 might be the D (5 bases). This CDR3 has 13 amino acids. V was trimmed by 5 bases and J by 5 bases, leaving 12 bases between them. Germline V gene data show CDR1 as SNHLY and CDR2 as FYNNEI. CDR3 region: CASSLQGSETQYF. The CDR3 DNA sequence: TGTGCCAGCAGTCTTCAGGGAAGTGAGACCCAGTACTTC.

The chain combines TRBV18 with TRBJ1-3; D is unresolved. CDR3 length equals 15 residues. Deletions cut 2 bases from V and 7 bases from J, with 15 bases between. The germline CDR1 and CDR2 sequences are KGHSH and LQKENI. CDR3 sequence (DNA): TGTGCCAGCTCACCAAATGGTATGGTGCGGAACACCATATATTTT. It is translated as CASSPNGMVRNTIYF. Drawing the rest from reference TRBV18 and TRBJ1-3, the complete variable domain is NAGVMQNPRHLVRRRGQEARLRCSPMKGHSHVYWYRQLPEEGLKFMVYLQKENIIDESGMPKERFSAEFPKEGPSILRIQQVVRGDSAAYFCASSPNGMVRNTIYFGEGSWLTVV.

This clone has just a few counts. The chain employs TRBV4-2 and TRBJ2-1, with D possibly matching TRBD2 (6 bases). Germline-derived CDR1 and CDR2 are LGHNA and YNFKEQ. Deletions cut 1 base from V and 3 bases from J, with 13 bases between. The CDR3 spans 16 residues. CDR3 residues: CASSQGASAGYNEQFF. The CDR3 bases are TGTGCCAGCAGCCAAGGGGCTAGCGCGGGCTACAATGAGCAGTTCTTC.

As DNA, the CDR3 is TGTGCCTGGAACCCAGGGGGGCTATACAATGAGCAGTTCTTC. It is translated as CAWNPGGLYNEQFF. The chain joins TRBV30 to TRBJ2-1, with D maybe TRBD1 (7 bases). V dropped 4 bases and J dropped 4 bases, with 14 bases sitting between them. The germline V gene encodes CDR1 GTSNPN and CDR2 SVGIG (reference sequence). This CDR3 comprises 14 residues.

This chain joins TRBV5-1 and TRBJ1-2; TRBD1 matches at 11 bases. The CDR3 is 17 amino acids. V shed 2 bases, J shed 6 bases, and the junction held 12 bases outside the gene matches. Germline V gives CDR1 SGHRS, CDR2 YFSETQ. CDR3 loop: CASSFLPPGQGENGYTF. The DNA of the CDR3 is TGCGCCAGCAGCTTTTTACCCCCGGGACAGGGGGAGAATGGCTACACCTTC. Drawing the rest from reference TRBV5-1 and TRBJ1-2, the complete variable domain is KAGVTQTPRYLIKTRGQQVTLSCSPISGHRSVSWYQQTPGQGLQFLFEYFSETQRNKGNFPGRFSGRQFSNSRSEMNVSTLELGDSALYLCASSFLPPGQGENGYTFGSGTRLTVV.

V is TRBV7-2 and J is TRBJ1-3; TRBD1 is a possible D gene (5 bases). Germline lookup yields CDR1 SGHTA and CDR2 FQGNSA. The V gene lost 5 bases and the J gene lost 7 bases, with 21 bases spanning the gap. The CDR3 runs to 16 residues. CDR3 region: CASSPFPRGASNTIYF. The CDR3 nucleotides are TGTGCCAGCAGCCCCTTTCCCCGTGGGGCTAGTAACACCATATATTTT.

DNA of the CDR3: TGTGCCAGCAGTCCTAGGCCGACGGGGATCACCGGGGAGCTGTTTTTT. Its translation: CASSPRPTGITGELFF. V usage is TRBV28 and J usage is TRBJ2-2, with D maybe TRBD2 (5 bases). The germline V and J ends were trimmed by 5 bases and 4 bases, with 17 bases remaining between them. This CDR3 is 16 amino acids long. Germline V CDR1 and CDR2: MDHEN, SYDVKM.

The sample holds a few counts of this clone. This sequence joins TRBV9 and TRBJ2-7; 7 bases fit TRBD1. The J segment lost 6 bases and the V segment lost 0 bases, leaving 6 bases of the junction unmatched. Germline values: CDR1 SGDLS, CDR2 YYNGEE. The CDR3 spans 14 residues. The CDR3 protein is CASSVVGQSGEQYF. CDR3 nucleotide sequence: TGTGCCAGCAGCGTAGTGGGACAGTCAGGCGAGCAGTACTTC.

The chain links TRBV3-1 (or the pseudogene TRBV3-2) to TRBJ1-1; 7 nucleotides match TRBD1. The CDR3 is made up of 14 amino acids. From germline, CDR1 is LGHDT and CDR2 YNNKEL (reference sequence). V shed 2 bases, J shed 12 bases, and the junction held 12 bases outside the gene matches. As DNA, the CDR3 is TGTGCCAGCAGCCAAAAAGGGGGACAGAGGCGGACTTTCTTT. Translating gives CASSQKGGQRRTFF.

This clone showed up just once. This sequence joins TRBV19 and TRBJ1-2; TRBD1 aligns across 9 bases. V gave up 8 bases and J gave up 6 bases; unmatched junction bases: 4. The germline gives CDR1 LNHDA, CDR2 SQIVND (reference sequence). The CDR3 contains 12 residues. The CDR3 here is CASVGQGHGYTF. CDR3 nucleotide sequence: TGTGCCAGTGTGGGACAGGGTCATGGCTACACCTTC. The variable domain in full, with the rest retrieved from reference TRBV19 and TRBJ1-2, is DGGITQSPKYLFRKEGQNVTLSCEQNLNHDAMYWYRQDPGQGLRLIYYSQIVNDFQKGDIAEGYSVSREKKESFPLTVTSAQKNPTAFYLCASVGQGHGYTFGSGTRLTVV.

This clone was seen once. V and J are TRBV5-6 and TRBJ2-7; a possible D gene is TRBD1 (5 bases). The germline CDR1 and CDR2 sequences are SGHDT and YYEEEE. Trimming removed 6 bases at V and 1 base at J, with 8 bases between. This CDR3 has 12 residues. CDR3 region: CASTQGSYEQYF. In DNA form, the CDR3 reads TGTGCCAGCACTCAGGGTTCCTACGAGCAGTACTTC.

This clone was seen a single time. The J gene is TRBJ2-7, the V gene TRBV19; perhaps TRBD1 as D (6 bases). The CDR3 covers 13 residues. Germline-derived CDR1 and CDR2 are LNHDA and SQIVND (reference sequence). The V gene lost 6 bases and the J gene lost 6 bases, with 15 bases spanning the gap. This CDR3 reads CASSETGYGEQYF. CDR3 nucleotides: TGTGCCAGTAGCGAAACAGGGTATGGCGAGCAGTACTTC.

The chain employs TRBV18 and TRBJ1-1; 8 positions agree with TRBD1. The CDR3 spans 16 residues. The junction had 5 bases not matched to a gene; V was cut back by 1 base and J by 1 base. Looked up from germline, CDR1 is KGHSH and CDR2 is LQKENI. The CDR3 region is CASSPQLTGANTEAFF. DNA for the CDR3: TGTGCCAGCTCACCACAACTGACAGGGGCGAACACTGAAGCTTTCTTT.

The rearrangement joins TRBV28 to TRBJ2-3; possibly TRBD1 for D (6 bases). Germline lookup yields CDR1 MDHEN and CDR2 SYDVKM. Between the trimmed V and J ends, which lost 4 bases and 4 bases, there was a span of 12 bases. There are 14 residues in the CDR3. The CDR3 DNA sequence: TGTGCCAGCAGTTATACAGGGAAGGCAGATACGCAGTATTTT. Its protein is CASSYTGKADTQYF.

The chain joins TRBV7-2 to TRBJ1-2; D is uncertain. Germline lookup yields CDR1 SGHTA and CDR2 FQGNSA. Trimming stripped 2 bases from V and 0 bases from J, with 7 bases between. The CDR3 contains 14 residues. The CDR3 spells CASSLMSSNYGYTF. The CDR3 coding sequence is TGTGCCAGCAGCTTAATGTCCTCTAACTATGGCTACACCTTC.

This sequence joins TRBV9 and TRBJ1-1; D ambiguous. V was clipped by 3 bases and J by 3 bases, with 9 bases between them. CDR3 length: 13 amino acids. Looked up from germline, CDR1 is SGDLS and CDR2 is YYNGEE. The CDR3 region has the DNA TGTGCCAGCAGCGGCGCTACGGACACTGAAGCTTTCTTT. Its protein is CASSGATDTEAFF.

The V gene is TRBV27, the J gene TRBJ1-1; D gene ambiguous. The germline V and J ends were trimmed by 3 bases and 0 bases, with 23 bases remaining between them. The CDR3 is made up of 19 amino acids. Germline V gene data show CDR1 as MNHEY and CDR2 as SMNVEV (reference sequence). Here the CDR3 reads CASSFRPTGGSGVNTEAFF. The CDR3 DNA follows: TGTGCCAGCAGTTTCCGACCAACCGGTGGAAGTGGAGTGAACACTGAAGCTTTCTTT.